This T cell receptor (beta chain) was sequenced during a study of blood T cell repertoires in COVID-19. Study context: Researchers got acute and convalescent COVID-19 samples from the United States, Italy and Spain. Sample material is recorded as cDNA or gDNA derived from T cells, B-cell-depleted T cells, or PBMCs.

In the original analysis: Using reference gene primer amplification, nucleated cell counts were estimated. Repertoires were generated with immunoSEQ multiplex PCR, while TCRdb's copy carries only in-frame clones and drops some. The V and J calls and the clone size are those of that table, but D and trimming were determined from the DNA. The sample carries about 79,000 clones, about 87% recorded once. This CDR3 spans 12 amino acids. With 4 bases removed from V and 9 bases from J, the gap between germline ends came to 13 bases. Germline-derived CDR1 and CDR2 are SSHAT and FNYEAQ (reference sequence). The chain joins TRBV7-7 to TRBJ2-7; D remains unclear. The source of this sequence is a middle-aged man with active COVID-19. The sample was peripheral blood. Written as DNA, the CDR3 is TGTGCCAGCAGCTCAAGAAGAATCAGGCAGTACTTC. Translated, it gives CASSSRRIRQYF.